The 7 T cell receptor beta chains in this list originate from one sample, sequenced in a study of cytotoxic CD8 clonotypes in ibrutinib-treated CLL. Sequencing was performed with immunoSEQ multiplex PCR; in TCRdb, only in-frame clones are kept and a portion is missing. The sample comprises around 200,000 clones, roughly 73% of which are singletons, and 9.5% to 12% rests with the top ten. The sample here was PBMCs, taken after 12 months of ibrutinib treatment. The receptors shown here come from a human donor with chronic lymphocytic leukemia.

This clone showed up just once. The chain has TRBV5-4 and TRBJ1-1; TRBD1 aligns across 7 bases. This CDR3 region has 13 residues. The germline CDR1 and CDR2 sequences are SGHNT and YYREEE (reference sequence). With V trimmed by 4 bases and J by 4 bases, 4 bases remained unmatched. This CDR3 is CASSPHRGTEAFF. In nucleotides, the CDR3 is TGTGCCAGCAGCCCCCACAGGGGCACTGAAGCTTTCTTT.

This chain connects TRBV15 to TRBJ2-1; 11 bases are a match to TRBD2. Unmatched junction bases numbered 7, after V lost 5 bases and J lost 7 bases. The CDR3 extends over 15 amino acids. The germline CDR1 and CDR2 sequences are LNHNV and YYDKDF (reference sequence). The CDR3 region has the DNA TGTGCCACCAGCTCGACTAGCGGGGAGCCGAATGAGCAGTTCTTC. This encodes CATSSTSGEPNEQFF.

The chain has TRBV10-2 and TRBJ2-2; D might be TRBD1 or TRBD2, each matching 5 bases. The CDR3 spans 19 residues. Trimming left V 6 bases short and J 1 base short, with 24 bases between. The germline V gene has CDR1 WSHSY and CDR2 SAAADI. The CDR3 reads CASRDPGRLSPKNTGELFF. The CDR3 DNA follows: TGCGCCAGCAGGGACCCAGGGAGACTCTCTCCCAAGAACACCGGGGAGCTGTTTTTT.

This clone has more than one count but fewer than ten. The V and J genes are TRBV7-6 and TRBJ2-5; D not resolved. Trimming took 5 bases from V and 5 from J, leaving 12 bases between them. The CDR3 runs to 13 residues. Germline V CDR1 and CDR2: SGHVS, FNYEAQ. The CDR3 protein is CASSPWSSETQYF. The DNA for the CDR3 is TGTGCCAGCAGCCCGTGGTCGTCGGAGACCCAGTACTTC.

The V gene is TRBV5-4, the J gene TRBJ2-1, with TRBD2 as a possible D gene (6 bases). The CDR3 has 11 residues. Trimming left V 8 bases short and J 8 bases short, with 11 bases between. Germline lookup yields CDR1 SGHNT and CDR2 YYREEE (reference sequence). CDR3 nucleotide sequence: TGTGCCAGTTCCGGGGGAGATGAGCAGTTCTTC. Its protein is CASSGGDEQFF.

This chain uses TRBV28 with TRBJ1-2; unclear D gene. V shed 1 base and J shed 4 bases, with 10 bases lying between them. The CDR3 totals 14 residues. CDR1 and CDR2 (germline): MDHEN, SYDVKM. CDR3 amino acids: CASSLLGELYGYTF. The CDR3 DNA reads as TGTGCCAGCAGTTTATTGGGAGAACTCTATGGCTACACCTTC.

The V call is TRBV5-1, the J call TRBJ2-7; the D call may be TRBD1 or TRBD2 (5 bases each). The CDR3 is 15 amino acids. Germline lookup yields CDR1 SGHRS and CDR2 YFSETQ. Trimming cost V 0 bases and J 0 bases, with 10 bases left between them. The CDR3 spells CASSLEGTSSYEQYF. The DNA of the CDR3 is TGCGCCAGCAGCTTGGAAGGGACCAGCTCCTACGAGCAGTACTTC. Combining the CDR3 with reference TRBV5-1 and TRBJ2-7 gives the whole variable domain KAGVTQTPRYLIKTRGQQVTLSCSPISGHRSVSWYQQTPGQGLQFLFEYFSETQRNKGNFPGRFSGRQFSNSRSEMNVSTLELGDSALYLCASSLEGTSSYEQYFGPGTRLTVT.